One and the same sample provided the 31 T cell receptor beta chains below, sequenced in a study of T cell repertoires in cytomegalovirus infection. Each CDR3 protein gets one entry after TCRdb re-called the reads with MiXCR. The sample holds hundreds of thousands of distinct CDR3 sequences; around 32% are singletons and the top ten take 15% to 20%. Their recognized antigens are unknown. Sequenced material: cultured PBMCs, taken from culture after CMV antigen stimulation. These receptors originate from a human donor in good health (CMV status not recorded). Some clones in this sample may be carry-over from other donors' samples.

The CDR3 DNA follows: TGTGCCATCAGTGGTCTAGCGGGGTCACAAGAGACCCAGTACTTC. This codes for CAISGLAGSQETQYF. J is TRBJ2-5 and V is TRBV10-3; TRBD2 matches 9 bases. Germline CDR1 and CDR2: ENHRY and SYGVKD. With V trimmed by 4 bases and J by 2 bases, 5 bases remained unmatched. The CDR3 runs 15 residues.

The chain joins TRBV4-3 to TRBJ1-5; tentatively, D is TRBD1 (5 bases). The CDR3 length is 15 residues. V lost 0 bases to trimming and J lost 6 bases, with 12 bases between them. CDR1 and CDR2 (germline): LGHNA, YSLEER. The CDR3 region is CASSQDLGGIQPQHF. CDR3 DNA sequence: TGCGCCAGCAGCCAAGATTTGGGGGGAATTCAGCCCCAGCATTTT.

This clonotype was observed a handful of times. J is TRBJ2-7 and V is TRBV5-1; D is unresolved. Germline CDR1 is SGHRS and CDR2 is YFSETQ. V was trimmed by 0 bases and J by 3 bases, leaving 7 bases between them. This CDR3 comprises 13 residues. The CDR3 sequence: CASSLDTRYEQYF. The CDR3 nucleotides are TGCGCCAGCAGCTTGGATACGCGCTACGAGCAGTACTTC. The whole variable domain, remainder taken from reference TRBV5-1 and TRBJ2-7, is KAGVTQTPRYLIKTRGQQVTLSCSPISGHRSVSWYQQTPGQGLQFLFEYFSETQRNKGNFPGRFSGRQFSNSRSEMNVSTLELGDSALYLCASSLDTRYEQYFGPGTRLTVT.

This clonotype was picked up many times. The chain has TRBV7-2 and TRBJ2-6, with TRBD1 matching over 8 bases. In germline, CDR1 is SGHTA, CDR2 FQGNSA. V gave up 4 bases and J gave up 1 base; unmatched junction bases: 6. The CDR3 is 17 residues long. The CDR3 DNA reads TGTGCCAGCAGCTCCGGACAGGGAAGGTCTGGGGCCAACGTCCTGACTTTC. Translated, it gives CASSSGQGRSGANVLTF.

At least ten counts were recorded for this clonotype. This chain links TRBV7-8 with TRBJ2-5; D perhaps matches TRBD1 (6 bases). V shed 5 bases and J shed 5 bases, with 12 bases lying between them. The CDR3 length is 13 residues. The germline CDR1 and CDR2 sequences are SGHVS and FQNEAQ. The chain's CDR3 is CASSIQQGETQYF. In DNA form, the CDR3 reads TGTGCCAGCAGCATACAACAGGGTGAGACCCAGTACTTC.

This chain joins TRBV14 and TRBJ1-1, with 8 bases identical to TRBD1. This CDR3 has 15 amino acids. The V segment lost 1 base and the J segment 2 bases; nucleotides outside the gene matches: 3. Germline CDR1 reads SGHDN; CDR2 reads FVKESK. In nucleotides, the CDR3 is TGTGCCAGCAGCCAAGGGGACAGGACTAACACTGAAGCTTTCTTT. Translating gives CASSQGDRTNTEAFF.

The J gene is TRBJ2-1, the V gene TRBV20-1, with TRBD2 identical over 13 bases. Unmatched junction bases numbered 4, after V lost 1 base and J lost 7 bases. CDR3 length equals 15 residues. Per the germline V gene, CDR1 is DFQATT and CDR2 is SNEGSKA (reference sequence). The CDR3 reads CSARVGTSGVNEQFF. CDR3 bases: TGCAGTGCTAGAGTTGGGACTAGCGGGGTAAATGAGCAGTTCTTC.

This clonotype was found many times. The V call is TRBV7-2, the J call TRBJ2-7; D is ambiguous. Between the trimmed V and J ends, which lost 1 base and 1 base, there was a span of 8 bases. The CDR3 totals 14 residues. Germline CDR1 is SGHTA and CDR2 is FQGNSA. The CDR3 sequence: CASSLDPLSYEQYF. In DNA form, the CDR3 reads TGTGCCAGCAGCTTAGACCCACTATCCTACGAGCAGTACTTC.

The rearrangement links TRBV7-9 to TRBJ2-3; 12 bases map to TRBD2. Germline-derived CDR1 and CDR2 are SEHNR and FQNEAQ (reference sequence). The ends lost 5 bases at V and 4 bases at J; junction bases unmatched: 7. The CDR3 totals 16 residues. CDR3 residues: CASSARLAGAADTQYF. CDR3 bases: TGTGCCAGCAGCGCAAGACTAGCGGGAGCGGCAGATACGCAGTATTTT.

This clonotype was seen a handful of times. The genes are TRBV11-3 and TRBJ1-6, with 8 bases that match TRBD1. The V gene end was trimmed by 10 bases and the J gene end by 7 bases; junction bases not matched to a gene: 15. The CDR3 has 16 amino acids. Germline CDR1 reads SGHNT; CDR2 reads YENEEA. The CDR3 DNA reads as TGTGCCAAGAGCCTCGTATCGGGACAGGCGAATTCACCCCTCCACTTT. Translated: CAKSLVSGQANSPLHF.

J is TRBJ1-2 and V is TRBV9; D possibly corresponds to TRBD1 (6 bases). Germline V gene data show CDR1 as SGDLS and CDR2 as YYNGEE. V was clipped by 0 bases and J by 6 bases, with 21 bases between them. This CDR3 has 17 residues. CDR3 DNA: TGTGCCAGCAGCGTAGCTCCCCGACAGGTGGGATCCGATGGCTACACCTTC. This encodes CASSVAPRQVGSDGYTF.

The chain is built from TRBV6-6 and TRBJ1-5; TRBD1 is a possible D gene (6 bases). This CDR3 has 14 residues. V lost 7 bases, J lost 2 bases, and 12 bases lay in between. Germline CDR1 reads MNHNY; CDR2 reads SVGAGI (reference sequence). The CDR3 spells CASTLQGGNQPQHF. The CDR3 nucleotides read TGTGCCAGCACCTTACAGGGTGGCAATCAGCCCCAGCATTTT.

This chain uses TRBV7-2 with TRBJ2-5, with 12 bases aligning to TRBD2. The V gene end was trimmed by 5 bases and the J gene end by 0 bases; junction bases not matched to a gene: 4. From germline, CDR1 is SGHTA and CDR2 FQGNSA. This CDR3 contains 16 residues. The DNA of the CDR3 is TGTGCCAGCAGCCCACTAGCGGGGGGAGACCAAGAGACCCAGTACTTC. Its translation: CASSPLAGGDQETQYF.

This clonotype was detected a few times. CDR3 DNA: TGTGCCAGCACGCCGGGACCAGCGGTAAATTCACCCCTCCACTTT. Residues: CASTPGPAVNSPLHF. The chain uses TRBV2 and TRBJ1-6; tentatively, D is TRBD1 (5 bases). The germline CDR1 and CDR2 sequences are SNHLY and FYNNEI. The CDR3 extends over 15 amino acids. The V gene lost 7 bases and the J gene lost 7 bases, with 17 bases spanning the gap.

This clonotype occurred a few times. The V call is TRBV19, the J call TRBJ1-1; tentative D call: TRBD1 (5 bases). CDR1 is LNHDA, CDR2 SQIVND, per germline (reference sequence). The V end was cut by 7 bases, the J end by 0 bases, with 15 bases between. This CDR3 comprises 15 residues. The CDR3, as DNA: TGTGCCAGTAACCTGGGGAGGGGAATGAACACTGAAGCTTTCTTT. This codes for CASNLGRGMNTEAFF.

There are a few counts of this clonotype. CDR3 residues: CASSSQRWGPQPQHF. Written as DNA, the CDR3 is TGTGCCAGCAGCTCCCAGCGATGGGGGCCTCAGCCCCAGCATTTT. This chain links TRBV7-8 with TRBJ1-5; TRBD1 might be the D (6 bases). The CDR3 loop spans 15 amino acids. Between the trimmed V and J ends, which lost 4 bases and 6 bases, there was a span of 16 bases. CDR1 and CDR2 from the germline V gene are SGHVS and FQNEAQ.

This chain joins TRBV20-1 and TRBJ1-1; 7 positions match TRBD1. The CDR3 loop spans 13 amino acids. Germline trimming cut 4 bases from V and 6 bases from J; bases unmatched to any gene: 8. Germline V gene lookup returns CDR1 DFQATT and CDR2 SNEGSKA (reference sequence). DNA of the CDR3: TGCAGTGCTATTAGACAGGGAGGCGCTGAAGCTTTCTTT. Protein sequence: CSAIRQGGAEAFF.

This clonotype came up once. The chain uses TRBV19 and TRBJ1-5, with D perhaps matching TRBD1 (5 bases). This CDR3 contains 16 residues. In germline, CDR1 is LNHDA, CDR2 SQIVND (reference sequence). Deletions cut 3 bases from V and 1 base from J, with 13 bases between. This CDR3 reads CASSIRRRVSNQPQHF. The CDR3 DNA sequence: TGTGCCAGTAGTATCCGGCGCAGGGTAAGCAATCAGCCCCAGCATTTT.

This rearrangement joins TRBV19 to TRBJ2-3; TRBD1 matches at 8 bases. V shed 4 bases, J shed 6 bases, and the junction held 9 bases outside the gene matches. The CDR3 runs to 15 residues. CDR1 and CDR2 from the germline V gene are LNHDA and SQIVND (reference sequence). CDR3 DNA sequence: TGTGCCAGTAGTACCGGACAGGGAAGGCCGGATACGCAGTATTTT. This translates into CASSTGQGRPDTQYF.

The V gene is TRBV5-1, the J gene TRBJ2-3, with TRBD1 matching 7 bases. CDR1 and CDR2 from the germline V gene are SGHRS and YFSETQ. The CDR3 length is 15 residues. Trimming removed 4 bases from V and 4 bases from J; junction bases left unmatched: 9. The CDR3 sequence is CASSPGPRGPDTQYF. DNA of the CDR3: TGCGCCAGCAGCCCGGGACCGAGGGGGCCAGATACGCAGTATTTT.

This clonotype was observed many times. The genes are TRBV7-2 and TRBJ2-1; D is tentatively TRBD1 or TRBD2 (5 bases each). There are 15 residues in the CDR3. CDR1 SGHTA and CDR2 FQGNSA come from the germline V gene. Trimming left V 5 bases short and J 0 bases short, with 11 bases between. CDR3 sequence: CASSDWGSSYNEQFF. DNA of the CDR3: TGTGCCAGCAGCGACTGGGGGAGCTCCTACAATGAGCAGTTCTTC.

This clonotype was seen more than once but under ten times. The chain uses TRBV4-3 and TRBJ2-1; D is undetermined. Germline V gene data show CDR1 as LGHNA and CDR2 as YSLEER. This CDR3 is built from 16 residues. Trimming took 4 bases from V and 7 from J, leaving 20 bases between them. Written as DNA, the CDR3 is TGCGCCAGCAGCCCGGGTCAGCTTATCGGCTTGAATGAGCAGTTCTTC. It is translated as CASSPGQLIGLNEQFF.

This clonotype was counted ten times or more. The chain recombines TRBV7-8 with TRBJ1-5, with 8 bases aligning to TRBD1. V gave up 1 base and J gave up 4 bases; unmatched junction bases: 9. The CDR3 contains 17 residues. The germline V gene encodes CDR1 SGHVS and CDR2 FQNEAQ. The CDR3 spells CASSLERAGGLNQPQHF. The DNA of the CDR3 is TGTGCCAGCAGCTTAGAGAGGGCAGGGGGCCTTAATCAGCCCCAGCATTTT.

This clonotype was recorded a few times. V and J are TRBV4-1 and TRBJ2-3; no clear D gene. Germline loops: CDR1 MGHRA, CDR2 YSYEKL. The CDR3 has 13 amino acids. The germline V and J ends were trimmed by 3 bases and 6 bases, with 10 bases remaining between them. The CDR3 region is CASSQNLPDTQYF. In DNA, the CDR3 is TGCGCCAGCAGCCAGAATTTGCCGGATACGCAGTATTTT.

The chain has TRBV15 and TRBJ1-6, with a weak D call TRBD1 (6 bases). The CDR3 runs to 14 residues. Trimming took off 6 bases at V and 12 bases at J, with 18 bases between the two ends. In germline, CDR1 is LNHNV, CDR2 YYDKDF (reference sequence). In DNA form, the CDR3 reads TGTGCCACCAGGCCGGGACACCAATACCAACCCCTCCACTTT. This gives the protein CATRPGHQYQPLHF.

This clonotype was seen more than once but under ten times. V usage is TRBV10-3 and J usage is TRBJ2-3; 11 bases line up with TRBD2. Germline CDR1 ENHRY, CDR2 SYGVKD. The CDR3 runs 17 residues. J gave up 6 bases and V 4 bases, and 12 bases lay outside the gene matches. The chain's CDR3 is CAISAGTSGSLGDTQYF. The CDR3, as DNA: TGTGCCATCAGTGCAGGGACTAGCGGATCCCTGGGGGATACGCAGTATTTT.

In its sample, this clonotype was seen a few times. V and J are TRBV18 and TRBJ1-1; weak D call: TRBD1 (5 bases). Looked up from germline, CDR1 is KGHSH and CDR2 is LQKENI. V shed 3 bases and J shed 7 bases, with 12 bases lying between them. This CDR3 has 13 amino acids. CDR3 DNA sequence: TGTGCCAGCTCACCTATCCCAGGGAGTGAAGCTTTCTTT. Its protein product is CASSPIPGSEAFF. The full variable domain, its missing parts supplied by reference TRBV18 and TRBJ1-1, is NAGVMQNPRHLVRRRGQEARLRCSPMKGHSHVYWYRQLPEEGLKFMVYLQKENIIDESGMPKERFSAEFPKEGPSILRIQQVVRGDSAAYFCASSPIPGSEAFFGQGTRLTVV.

The chain couples TRBV6-2 or TRBV6-3 to TRBJ2-7, with 13 bases fitting TRBD2. V lost 7 bases and J lost 3; bases outside the gene matches: 9. The CDR3 sequence is 16 residues long. Germline CDR1 and CDR2: MNHEY and SVGEGT. CDR3: CASTPWGLAGYYEQYF. Written as DNA, the CDR3 is TGTGCCAGCACCCCGTGGGGACTAGCGGGGTACTACGAGCAGTACTTC.

This clonotype occurred a few times. J is TRBJ2-2 and V is TRBV7-2, with a weak D call TRBD2 (6 bases). The CDR3 loop spans 13 amino acids. Germline lookup yields CDR1 SGHTA and CDR2 FQGNSA. Trimming cost V 5 bases and J 10 bases, with 14 bases left between them. In DNA, the CDR3 is TGTGCCAGCAGCCAGGGAGGTGAGGAGGAGCTGTTTTTT. It encodes CASSQGGEEELFF.

This clonotype was seen a few times. V usage is TRBV11-1 and J usage is TRBJ2-1; 8 bases line up with TRBD1. The CDR3 is 15 residues long. Germline V gene sequence: CDR1 SGHAT, CDR2 FQDESV (reference sequence). With 6 bases clipped from V and 8 bases from J, the junction kept 12 bases outside the gene matches. The CDR3 loop is CASRLPGQGAHEQFF. CDR3 nucleotide sequence: TGTGCCAGCAGACTGCCGGGGCAGGGGGCCCATGAGCAGTTCTTC.

This clonotype has a handful of counts. The genes are TRBV19 and TRBJ1-3; a weak D match, TRBD1 (5 bases). CDR1 is LNHDA, CDR2 SQIVND, per germline (reference sequence). The CDR3 totals 15 residues. Trimming left V 4 bases short and J 0 bases short, with 10 bases between. The CDR3 nucleotides read TGTGCCAGTAGTACGGGACGAAGCTCTGGAAACACCATATATTTT. It translates to CASSTGRSSGNTIYF.